This is a list of T cell receptor beta chains from one sample in a study of vaccination and CD4 T cells after COVID-19. MiXCR, run by TCRdb on the PCR reads, gives a single entry per CDR3 protein. The table includes tens of thousands of distinct CDR3 sequences, 36% detected once. Their antigen targets remain unknown. Sequenced here: CD4+ T cells from blood, cultured in vitro, sampled about 7 months after SARS-CoV-2 vaccination. The source is a human donor who had recovered from COVID-19. The conserved cysteine and the conserved F or W are not part of the CDR3 here.

j_gene: TRBJ1-5; v_gene: TRBV7-9; CDR3aa: ASSLSRSRGNQPQH
j_gene: TRBJ1-5; v_gene: TRBV6-2/TRBV6-3; CDR3aa: ASRQGSNQPQH
j_gene: TRBJ2-2; v_gene: TRBV10-3; CDR3aa: AISDPDLQVTGELF
j_gene: TRBJ2-3; v_gene: TRBV20-1; CDR3aa: SANRQKGLVNPDTQY
j_gene: TRBJ2-2; v_gene: TRBV20-1; CDR3aa: SALSTGTGELF
j_gene: TRBJ1-1; v_gene: TRBV28; CDR3aa: ASKGPGMNTEAF
j_gene: TRBJ1-4; v_gene: TRBV20-1; CDR3aa: SARDMEKLF
j_gene: TRBJ1-2; v_gene: TRBV18; CDR3aa: ASSPQTGDGYT
j_gene: TRBJ2-7; v_gene: TRBV19; CDR3aa: ASSTLDLGEQY
j_gene: TRBJ2-1; v_gene: TRBV6-2/TRBV6-3; CDR3aa: ASRDRGTYNEQF
j_gene: TRBJ2-5; v_gene: TRBV6-1; CDR3aa: ASSEGWGGQETQY